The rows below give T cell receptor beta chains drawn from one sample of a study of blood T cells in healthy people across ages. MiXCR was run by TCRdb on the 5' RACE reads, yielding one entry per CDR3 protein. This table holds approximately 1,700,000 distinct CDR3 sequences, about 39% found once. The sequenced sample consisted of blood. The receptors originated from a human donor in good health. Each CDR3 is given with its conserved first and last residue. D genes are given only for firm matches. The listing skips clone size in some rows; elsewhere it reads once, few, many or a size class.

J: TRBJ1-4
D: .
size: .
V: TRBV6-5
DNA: TGTGCCAGCAGTCACACATGGGAGGATGAAAAACTGTTTTTT
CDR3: CASSHTWEDEKLFF

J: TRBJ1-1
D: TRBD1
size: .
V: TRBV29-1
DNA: TGCAGCGCCCGAGGACAGGGAAAGACTGAAGCTTTCTTT
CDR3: CSARGQGKTEAFF

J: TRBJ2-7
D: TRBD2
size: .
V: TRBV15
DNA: TGTGCCACCAGCAGGGGACTAGCGGGGGGTTCCTCCTACGAGCAGTACTTC
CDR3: CATSRGLAGGSSYEQYF

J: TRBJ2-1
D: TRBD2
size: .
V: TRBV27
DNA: TGTGCCAGCAGTTTGTGGGCCGCGGGGGGTTTGAGAAATGAGCAGTTCTTC
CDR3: CASSLWAAGGLRNEQFF

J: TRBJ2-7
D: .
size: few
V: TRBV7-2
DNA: TGTGCCAGCAGCCCAGGGATGGATTACGAGCAGTACTTC
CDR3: CASSPGMDYEQYF

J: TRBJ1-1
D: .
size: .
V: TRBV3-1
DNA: TGTGCCAGCAGCCAAGAGCTGGGAAGGGCTTTCTTT
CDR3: CASSQELGRAFF

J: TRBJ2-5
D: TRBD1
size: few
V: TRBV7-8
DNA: TGTGCCAGCAGCTTAGCCCGGGGGACAGGGAGTTTGGAGACCCAGTACTTC
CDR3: CASSLARGTGSLETQYF

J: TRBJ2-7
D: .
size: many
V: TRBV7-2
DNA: TGTGCCAGCAGCTTATCAGCGGTCTACGAGCAGTACTTC
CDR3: CASSLSAVYEQYF

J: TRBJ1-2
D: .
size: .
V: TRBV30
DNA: TGTGCCTGGAGTGAGGACAGCTCGGGTCAAGCTAACTATGGCTACACCTTC
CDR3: CAWSEDSSGQANYGYTF

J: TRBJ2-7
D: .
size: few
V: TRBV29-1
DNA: TGCAGCGTTGACGTGGGGGGTAAGCAGTACTTC
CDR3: CSVDVGGKQYF

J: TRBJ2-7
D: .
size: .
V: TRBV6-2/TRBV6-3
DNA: TGTGCCAGCGTCGACTACCCCTACGAGCAGTACTTC
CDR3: CASVDYPYEQYF

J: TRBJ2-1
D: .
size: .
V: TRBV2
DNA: TGTGCCAGCAGGCTGTGGAGCTCCTACAATGAGCAGTTCTTC
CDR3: CASRLWSSYNEQFF

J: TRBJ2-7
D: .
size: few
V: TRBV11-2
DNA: TGTGCCAGCATAAACGGGGAGGCGCCCTACGAGCAGTACTTC
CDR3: CASINGEAPYEQYF

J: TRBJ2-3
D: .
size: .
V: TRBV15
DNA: TGTGCCACCAGCTATATTTCTCGAGATACGCAGTATTTT
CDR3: CATSYISRDTQYF

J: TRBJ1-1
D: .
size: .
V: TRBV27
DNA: TGTGCCAGCAGTTTTGGAGGGGGTTTCACTGAAGCTTTCTTT
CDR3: CASSFGGGFTEAFF

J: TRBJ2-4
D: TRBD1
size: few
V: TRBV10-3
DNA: TGTGCCATCAGTGAGTCGGAGAGGGGGCGCGGAGTAAACATTCAGTACTTC
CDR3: CAISESERGRGVNIQYF

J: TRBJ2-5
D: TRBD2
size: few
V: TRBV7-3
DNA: TGTGCCAGCAGCTTGGCCCCCTGGCGGGGGGAAGAGACCCAGTACTTC
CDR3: CASSLAPWRGEETQYF

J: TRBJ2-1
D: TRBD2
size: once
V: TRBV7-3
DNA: TGTGCCAGCAGCCCCACGGGACTGGCGGGGGGTTGGAATGAGCAGTTCTTC
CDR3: CASSPTGLAGGWNEQFF

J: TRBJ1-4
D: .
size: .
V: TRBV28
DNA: TGCGCCAGCAGTTTAGGGGGTCAGTTTAATGAAAAACTGTTTTTT
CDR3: CASSLGGQFNEKLFF

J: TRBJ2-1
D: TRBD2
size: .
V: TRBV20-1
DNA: TGCAGTGCTCAAGCGGGGGGCTCCTACAATGAGCAGTTCTTC
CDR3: CSAQAGGSYNEQFF

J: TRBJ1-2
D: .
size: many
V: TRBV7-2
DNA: TGTGCCAGCAGTTTAGCACAAGGGGTTGGCTACACCTTC
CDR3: CASSLAQGVGYTF

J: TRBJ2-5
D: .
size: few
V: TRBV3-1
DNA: TGTGCCAGCAGCCCCGCAGGAGCGGAACTGCAAGAGACCCAGTACTTC
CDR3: CASSPAGAELQETQYF

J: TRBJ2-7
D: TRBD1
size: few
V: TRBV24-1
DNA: TGTGCCACCAGTGATTCTCGGACAGGAGACGAGCAGTACTTC
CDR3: CATSDSRTGDEQYF

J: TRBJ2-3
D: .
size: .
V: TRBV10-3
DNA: TGTGCCATCAGTGAGAACGGACCTTTTGTCGGAGATACGCAGTATTTT
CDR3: CAISENGPFVGDTQYF

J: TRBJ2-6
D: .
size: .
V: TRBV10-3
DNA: TGTGCCATCAGTGAGTCGGGCGCAGGACTCAGCTCTGGGGCCAACGTCCTGACTTTC
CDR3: CAISESGAGLSSGANVLTF

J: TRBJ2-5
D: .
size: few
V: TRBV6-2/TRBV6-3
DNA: TGTGCCAGCAGTTACCATGGAGAGACCCAGTACTTC
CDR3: CASSYHGETQYF

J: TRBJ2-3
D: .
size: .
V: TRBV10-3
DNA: TGTGCCATCAGTGAGGGAGCAGGAGATACGCAGTATTTT
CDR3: CAISEGAGDTQYF

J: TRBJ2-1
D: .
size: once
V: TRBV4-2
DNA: TGTGCCAGCAGCCAAGAACGGGCGGGGAGATTCTACAATGAGCAGTTCTTC
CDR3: CASSQERAGRFYNEQFF

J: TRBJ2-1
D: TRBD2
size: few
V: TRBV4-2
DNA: TGTGCCAGCAGCCAAGGTACTGGACTAGGGTTTACTAATGAGCAGTTCTTC
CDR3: CASSQGTGLGFTNEQFF

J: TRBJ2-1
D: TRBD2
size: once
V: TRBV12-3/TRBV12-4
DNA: TGTGCCAACAGTTTAGTAGCGGGGGGGTCCTACAATGAGCAGTTCTTC
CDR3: CANSLVAGGSYNEQFF

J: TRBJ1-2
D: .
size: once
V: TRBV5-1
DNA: TGCGCCAGCAGCCCCCGGGCCCCGGGCGTTGGCTATGGCTACACCTTC
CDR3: CASSPRAPGVGYGYTF

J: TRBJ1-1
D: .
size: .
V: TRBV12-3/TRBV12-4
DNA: TGTGCCAGCAAGTTGAGGCGTCGGAACACTGAAGCTTTCTTT
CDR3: CASKLRRRNTEAFF

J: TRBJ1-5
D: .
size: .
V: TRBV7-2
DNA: TGTGCCAGCAGCGCCCAGGGGTCGCCCCAGCATTTT
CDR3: CASSAQGSPQHF

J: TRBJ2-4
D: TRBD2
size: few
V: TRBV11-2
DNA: TGTGCCAGCAGCCCAGGGGCTCTAGCGGGGGTAGCCAAAAACATTCAGTACTTC
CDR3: CASSPGALAGVAKNIQYF

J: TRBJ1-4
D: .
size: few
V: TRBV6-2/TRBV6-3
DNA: TGTGCCAGCAGTTCTACGGACTTCGGGGTTGAAAAACTGTTTTTT
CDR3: CASSSTDFGVEKLFF

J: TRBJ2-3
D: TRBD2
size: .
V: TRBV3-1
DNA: TGTGCCAGCAGCCAACCGCTAGCGGGGGGGTACTTTAGCACAGATACGCAGTATTTT
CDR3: CASSQPLAGGYFSTDTQYF

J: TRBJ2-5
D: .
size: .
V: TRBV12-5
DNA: TGTGCTAGTGGGAGACACGAGGGGGTTTGGGGACAAGAGACCCAGTACTTC
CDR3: CASGRHEGVWGQETQYF

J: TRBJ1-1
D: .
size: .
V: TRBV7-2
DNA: TGTGCCAGCAGCCCCAATCGACAGGTCTCGGCTTTCTTT
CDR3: CASSPNRQVSAFF

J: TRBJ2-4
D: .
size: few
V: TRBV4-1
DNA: TGCGCCAGCACACAGGGTGGTGTAACAGCCAAAAACATTCAGTACTTC
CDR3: CASTQGGVTAKNIQYF

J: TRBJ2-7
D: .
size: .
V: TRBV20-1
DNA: TGCAGTGCTGTAAAGGGGTCGGGTCTGCAGTACTTC
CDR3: CSAVKGSGLQYF

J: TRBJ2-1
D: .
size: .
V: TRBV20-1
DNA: TGCAGTGCTAGTCTCGCGGGGTACTACAATGAGCAGTTCTTC
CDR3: CSASLAGYYNEQFF

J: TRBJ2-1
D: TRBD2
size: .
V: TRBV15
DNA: TGTGCCACCGGGGACGGGACGGGGGGGCTTACACATGAGCAGTTCTTC
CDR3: CATGDGTGGLTHEQFF

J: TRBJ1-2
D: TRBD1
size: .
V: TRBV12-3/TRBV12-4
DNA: TGTGCCAGCAGCAGGACAGGAGGGGTGACTAACTATGGCTACACCTTC
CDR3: CASSRTGGVTNYGYTF

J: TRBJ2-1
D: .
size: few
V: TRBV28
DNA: TGTGCCAGCAGTCCGCGGACATTTTACAATGAGCAGTTCTTC
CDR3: CASSPRTFYNEQFF

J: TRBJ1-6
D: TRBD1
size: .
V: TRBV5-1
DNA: TGCGCCAGCAGCCCACGGGACAGCCATTCACCCCTCCACTTT
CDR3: CASSPRDSHSPLHF

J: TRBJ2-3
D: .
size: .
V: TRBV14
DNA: TGTGCCAGCAGCCAAGGTGGTGGAGGGGGCACAGATACGCAGTATTTT
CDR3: CASSQGGGGGTDTQYF

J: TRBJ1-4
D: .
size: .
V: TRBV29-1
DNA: TGCAGCGCCTACTACGGGGAAAAACTGTTTTTT
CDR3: CSAYYGEKLFF

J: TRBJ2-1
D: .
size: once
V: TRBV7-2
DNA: TGTGCCAGCAGCACCCCAAGGGGTGGCGGGGTAAGCTCCTACAATGAGCAGTTCTTC
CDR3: CASSTPRGGGVSSYNEQFF

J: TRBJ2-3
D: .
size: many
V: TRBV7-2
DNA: TGTGCCAGCAGCTTAGTTGGGTTGGGCGCAGATACGCAGTATTTT
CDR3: CASSLVGLGADTQYF

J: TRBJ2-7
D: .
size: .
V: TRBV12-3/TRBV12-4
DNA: TGTGCCAGCAGCCCCAGGGTCCAGGGGAGCTCCTACGAGCAGTACTTC
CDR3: CASSPRVQGSSYEQYF